This T cell receptor (beta chain) is drawn from a study of cytomegalovirus exposure and HLA in healthy donors. This clone was recorded a few times. The PCR was carried out with 60 Vbeta primers and 13 Jbeta primers. In the authors' workflow: In a later analysis, 8.5 million to 14 million of some 80 million unique beta chains occurred in at least two donors. Data came from immunoSEQ multiplex PCR; TCRdb stores just in-frame clones and leaves some out. The D gene and trimming were derived from the DNA, and the V and J assignments and clone size from that table. The table records about 110,000 clones, about two thirds of them present only once. The length of the CDR3 is 15 residues. Deletions cut 0 bases from V and 10 bases from J, with 15 bases between. Per the germline V gene, CDR1 is MNHNY and CDR2 is SVGAGI (reference sequence).

What was sequenced was PBMCs. This TCR was sampled from a female donor in good health and CMV-seronegative. The chain links TRBV6-6 to TRBJ1-4, with D unresolved. CDR3 loop: CASSYSREGRVKLFF. CDR3 sequence (DNA): TGTGCCAGCAGTTACTCTAGGGAGGGTAGGGTAAAACTGTTTTTT.